Included here is one T cell receptor (beta chain) sequence, with context. The V and J ends lost 1 base and 6 bases respectively, with 17 bases between them. The CDR3 is 16 residues long. Germline V gene lookup returns CDR1 SGHDT and CDR2 YYEEEE. The sample is drawn from a study of OX40 agonist ivuxolimab in advanced cancers. Study-wide context: Given to patients was ivuxolimab, an agonistic anti-OX40 (CD134) antibody. Anti-PD-1, anti-PD-L1 or anti-CTLA-4 therapy given earlier was allowed, and 40% had some.

Some clones are missing from TCRdb's copy, which holds only in-frame ones; the method was immunoSEQ multiplex PCR. The sample holds fewer than 140,000 clones, 90% seen once. The TCR was taken from an adult with an advanced solid tumor such as melanoma, head and neck, liver or kidney cancer. The sequences come from CD4+ or CD8+ T cells sorted from blood, collected in a trial of the OX40 agonist ivuxolimab. The rearrangement links TRBV5-6 to TRBJ2-1; no firm D call. CDR3 sequence: CASSLFGPASRNEQFF. The CDR3 coding sequence is TGTGCCAGCAGCTTGTTCGGGCCAGCTTCTCGCAATGAGCAGTTCTTC. Complete variable domain (other parts from reference TRBV5-6 and TRBJ2-1): DAGVTQSPTHLIKTRGQQVTLRCSPKSGHDTVSWYQQALGQGPQFIFQYYEEEERQRGNFPDRFSGHQFPNYSSELNVNALLLGDSALYLCASSLFGPASRNEQFFGPGTRLTVL.